What follows are 13 T cell receptor beta chains derived from one specimen sequenced in a study of cytomegalovirus exposure and HLA in healthy donors. The PCR ran on 60 Vbeta and 13 Jbeta primers. TCRdb's table, derived via immunoSEQ multiplex PCR, lists solely in-frame clones and lacks some. The sample contains 35,000 to 45,000 clones, more than 85% of which appear only once. The sample comprised PBMCs. Receptors originate from a woman younger than 30 in good health and CMV-seronegative.

The chain joins TRBV7-3 to TRBJ2-1, with 7 bases identical to TRBD2. This CDR3 comprises 15 residues. The junction had 11 bases not matched to a gene; V was cut back by 5 bases and J by 7 bases. Germline values: CDR1 SGHTA, CDR2 FQGTGA. As DNA, the CDR3 is TGTGCCAGCAGCATGTCCCCGGGACTACCGAATGAGCAGTTCTTC. Translating gives CASSMSPGLPNEQFF.

This sequence joins TRBV7-2 and TRBJ2-5; tentatively, D is TRBD2 (6 bases). The J call may be mistaken, given a closer DNA end match to TRBJ2-7. Germline V gives CDR1 SGHTA, CDR2 FQGNSA. This CDR3 contains 16 residues. This CDR3 is CASSLGGAIGVYEQYF. The CDR3 DNA reads as TGTGCCAGCAGCTTAGGCGGGGCTATCGGGGTCTACGAGCAGTACTTC.

The chain recombines TRBV28 with TRBJ1-1, with TRBD1 as a possible D gene (6 bases). The CDR3 spans 15 residues. CDR1 is MDHEN and CDR2 is SYDVKM in the germline V gene. With 1 base removed from V and 4 bases from J, the gap between germline ends came to 13 bases. Written as DNA, the CDR3 is TGTGCCAGCAGTTTATTTAGGAACAGGGCCACTGAAGCTTTCTTT. It specifies CASSLFRNRATEAFF.

The chain employs TRBV28 and TRBJ2-7; 14 bases line up with TRBD2. Germline V gene data show CDR1 as MDHEN and CDR2 as SYDVKM. V shed 6 bases, J shed 3 bases, and the junction held 4 bases outside the gene matches. The CDR3 totals 15 residues. The CDR3 here is CASSPGLAGVYEQYF. CDR3 coding DNA: TGTGCCAGCAGCCCGGGACTAGCGGGAGTCTACGAGCAGTACTTC.

This chain uses TRBV30 with TRBJ1-3, with TRBD1 identical over 7 bases. The trim removed 3 bases at V and 2 bases at J, leaving 4 bases unmatched. The CDR3 is 14 amino acids. The V gene's germline CDR1 is GTSNPN and CDR2 SVGIG (reference sequence). CDR3 DNA: TGTGCCTGGAGCCCCGGGACAGCTGGAAACACCATATATTTT. It yields the protein CAWSPGTAGNTIYF.

V usage is TRBV19 and J usage is TRBJ2-7; D might be TRBD2 (6 bases). The V gene lost 1 base and the J gene lost 0 bases, with 7 bases spanning the gap. CDR3 length equals 14 residues. The germline CDR1 and CDR2 sequences are LNHDA and SQIVND (reference sequence). The chain's CDR3 is CASSIVGSSYEQYF. Here the CDR3 DNA reads TGTGCCAGTAGTATAGTCGGGAGCTCCTACGAGCAGTACTTC.

The chain has TRBV7-2 and TRBJ2-7; TRBD2 is a possible D gene (8 bases). V was shortened by 4 bases and J by 1 base, with 20 bases between the two germline ends. This CDR3 has 17 residues. The V gene's germline CDR1 is SGHTA and CDR2 FQGNSA. CDR3 DNA: TGTGCCAGCAGCTACAGGGGACTAGATATGGGATCCTACGAGCAGTACTTC. Encoded protein: CASSYRGLDMGSYEQYF.

The chain is built from TRBV28 and TRBJ1-1, with 8 nucleotides matching TRBD1. CDR1 is MDHEN, CDR2 SYDVKM, per germline. The V segment lost 6 bases and the J segment 4 bases; nucleotides outside the gene matches: 4. CDR3 length: 13 amino acids. DNA of the CDR3: TGTGCCAGCAGGGGGACAGGAGGCACTGAAGCTTTCTTT. Translation gives CASRGTGGTEAFF. Complete variable domain (other parts from reference TRBV28 and TRBJ1-1): DVKVTQSSRYLVKRTGEKVFLECVQDMDHENMFWYRQDPGLGLRLIYFSYDVKMKEKGDIPEGYSVSREKKERFSLILESASTNQTSMYLCASRGTGGTEAFFGQGTRLTVV.

This clone has a handful of counts. The chain has TRBV6-4 and TRBJ2-3; TRBD2 agrees at 8 bases. This CDR3 is built from 15 residues. The germline gives CDR1 MRHNA, CDR2 SNTAGT. The J segment lost 0 bases and the V segment lost 3 bases, leaving 2 bases of the junction unmatched. The CDR3 DNA reads as TGTGCCAGCAGTGAGGCTAGCGGGAGCACAGATACGCAGTATTTT. Its translation is CASSEASGSTDTQYF.

This chain uses TRBV6-6 with TRBJ1-2; 11 bases map to TRBD1. The CDR3 contains 15 residues. Germline loops: CDR1 MNHNY, CDR2 SVGAGI (reference sequence). The junction had 4 bases not matched to a gene; V was cut back by 2 bases and J by 5 bases. The CDR3 bases are TGTGCCAGCAGTTACGCGGGACAGGGGGGTTATGGCTACACCTTC. Its protein is CASSYAGQGGYGYTF.

This sequence joins TRBV5-1 and TRBJ2-3; tentatively, D is TRBD1 (6 bases). The CDR3 is 15 residues long. Germline V gives CDR1 SGHRS, CDR2 YFSETQ. Trimming stripped 7 bases from V and 0 bases from J, with 15 bases between. Here the CDR3 DNA reads TGCGCCAGCTCGTCCTTCGGGACAAGCACAGATACGCAGTATTTT. Encoded protein: CASSSFGTSTDTQYF.

This clone was detected only once. The chain uses TRBV6-1 and TRBJ1-1; 10 positions match TRBD1. This CDR3 comprises 11 residues. Germline V gives CDR1 MNHNS, CDR2 SASEGT. J lost 9 bases, V lost 6 bases, and 1 base had no gene match. DNA for the CDR3: TGTGCCAGCAGGACAGGGGGCAAAGCTTTCTTT. This sequence encodes CASRTGGKAFF.

The chain carries TRBV28 and TRBJ2-7; 7 nucleotides align to TRBD1. The CDR3 extends over 14 amino acids. CDR1 MDHEN and CDR2 SYDVKM come from the germline V gene. V dropped 4 bases and J dropped 7; count of bases not matched to a gene: 10. The CDR3 DNA reads as TGTGCCAGCAGTTGGGGAAGGGGGCTAAGGGAGCAGTACTTC. Protein sequence: CASSWGRGLREQYF.